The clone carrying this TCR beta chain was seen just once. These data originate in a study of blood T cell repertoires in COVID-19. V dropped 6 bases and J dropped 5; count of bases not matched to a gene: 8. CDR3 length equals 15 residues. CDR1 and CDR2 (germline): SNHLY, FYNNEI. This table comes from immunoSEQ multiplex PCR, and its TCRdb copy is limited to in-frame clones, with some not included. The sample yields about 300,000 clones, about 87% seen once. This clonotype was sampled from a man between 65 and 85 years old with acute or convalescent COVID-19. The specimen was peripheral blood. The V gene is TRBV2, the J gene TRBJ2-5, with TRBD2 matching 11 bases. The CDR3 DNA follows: TGTGCCAGCAGCTTAGCGGGGGGGCCGGAGGAGACCCAGTACTTC. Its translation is CASSLAGGPEETQYF.